The sequence of this T cell receptor beta chain was determined in a study of blood T cell repertoires in COVID-19. The overall study: Material from acute and convalescent COVID-19 was sourced from the United States, Italy and Spain. T cells, B-cell-depleted T cells, or PBMCs supplied cDNA or gDNA.

In the authors' workflow: The authors estimated nucleated cell counts from reference gene primer amplification. The data were produced by immunoSEQ multiplex PCR, yet TCRdb's version contains in-frame clones alone and is incomplete. The D gene and trimming were derived from the DNA, and the V and J assignments and clone size from that table. The data show roughly 190,000 clones, 80% to 90% seen once. CDR1 and CDR2 from the germline V gene are SGHVS and FQNEAQ. The CDR3 length is 15 residues. Trimming stripped 2 bases from V and 6 bases from J, with 14 bases between. The receptor was derived from a human donor in a cohort sampled during active COVID-19. Sequenced sample: peripheral blood. The genes are TRBV7-8 and TRBJ1-5; weak D call: TRBD1 (6 bases). The CDR3 region is CASSLSGAGGQPQHF. The CDR3 nucleotides read TGTGCCAGCAGCTTATCAGGGGCAGGCGGTCAGCCCCAGCATTTT.